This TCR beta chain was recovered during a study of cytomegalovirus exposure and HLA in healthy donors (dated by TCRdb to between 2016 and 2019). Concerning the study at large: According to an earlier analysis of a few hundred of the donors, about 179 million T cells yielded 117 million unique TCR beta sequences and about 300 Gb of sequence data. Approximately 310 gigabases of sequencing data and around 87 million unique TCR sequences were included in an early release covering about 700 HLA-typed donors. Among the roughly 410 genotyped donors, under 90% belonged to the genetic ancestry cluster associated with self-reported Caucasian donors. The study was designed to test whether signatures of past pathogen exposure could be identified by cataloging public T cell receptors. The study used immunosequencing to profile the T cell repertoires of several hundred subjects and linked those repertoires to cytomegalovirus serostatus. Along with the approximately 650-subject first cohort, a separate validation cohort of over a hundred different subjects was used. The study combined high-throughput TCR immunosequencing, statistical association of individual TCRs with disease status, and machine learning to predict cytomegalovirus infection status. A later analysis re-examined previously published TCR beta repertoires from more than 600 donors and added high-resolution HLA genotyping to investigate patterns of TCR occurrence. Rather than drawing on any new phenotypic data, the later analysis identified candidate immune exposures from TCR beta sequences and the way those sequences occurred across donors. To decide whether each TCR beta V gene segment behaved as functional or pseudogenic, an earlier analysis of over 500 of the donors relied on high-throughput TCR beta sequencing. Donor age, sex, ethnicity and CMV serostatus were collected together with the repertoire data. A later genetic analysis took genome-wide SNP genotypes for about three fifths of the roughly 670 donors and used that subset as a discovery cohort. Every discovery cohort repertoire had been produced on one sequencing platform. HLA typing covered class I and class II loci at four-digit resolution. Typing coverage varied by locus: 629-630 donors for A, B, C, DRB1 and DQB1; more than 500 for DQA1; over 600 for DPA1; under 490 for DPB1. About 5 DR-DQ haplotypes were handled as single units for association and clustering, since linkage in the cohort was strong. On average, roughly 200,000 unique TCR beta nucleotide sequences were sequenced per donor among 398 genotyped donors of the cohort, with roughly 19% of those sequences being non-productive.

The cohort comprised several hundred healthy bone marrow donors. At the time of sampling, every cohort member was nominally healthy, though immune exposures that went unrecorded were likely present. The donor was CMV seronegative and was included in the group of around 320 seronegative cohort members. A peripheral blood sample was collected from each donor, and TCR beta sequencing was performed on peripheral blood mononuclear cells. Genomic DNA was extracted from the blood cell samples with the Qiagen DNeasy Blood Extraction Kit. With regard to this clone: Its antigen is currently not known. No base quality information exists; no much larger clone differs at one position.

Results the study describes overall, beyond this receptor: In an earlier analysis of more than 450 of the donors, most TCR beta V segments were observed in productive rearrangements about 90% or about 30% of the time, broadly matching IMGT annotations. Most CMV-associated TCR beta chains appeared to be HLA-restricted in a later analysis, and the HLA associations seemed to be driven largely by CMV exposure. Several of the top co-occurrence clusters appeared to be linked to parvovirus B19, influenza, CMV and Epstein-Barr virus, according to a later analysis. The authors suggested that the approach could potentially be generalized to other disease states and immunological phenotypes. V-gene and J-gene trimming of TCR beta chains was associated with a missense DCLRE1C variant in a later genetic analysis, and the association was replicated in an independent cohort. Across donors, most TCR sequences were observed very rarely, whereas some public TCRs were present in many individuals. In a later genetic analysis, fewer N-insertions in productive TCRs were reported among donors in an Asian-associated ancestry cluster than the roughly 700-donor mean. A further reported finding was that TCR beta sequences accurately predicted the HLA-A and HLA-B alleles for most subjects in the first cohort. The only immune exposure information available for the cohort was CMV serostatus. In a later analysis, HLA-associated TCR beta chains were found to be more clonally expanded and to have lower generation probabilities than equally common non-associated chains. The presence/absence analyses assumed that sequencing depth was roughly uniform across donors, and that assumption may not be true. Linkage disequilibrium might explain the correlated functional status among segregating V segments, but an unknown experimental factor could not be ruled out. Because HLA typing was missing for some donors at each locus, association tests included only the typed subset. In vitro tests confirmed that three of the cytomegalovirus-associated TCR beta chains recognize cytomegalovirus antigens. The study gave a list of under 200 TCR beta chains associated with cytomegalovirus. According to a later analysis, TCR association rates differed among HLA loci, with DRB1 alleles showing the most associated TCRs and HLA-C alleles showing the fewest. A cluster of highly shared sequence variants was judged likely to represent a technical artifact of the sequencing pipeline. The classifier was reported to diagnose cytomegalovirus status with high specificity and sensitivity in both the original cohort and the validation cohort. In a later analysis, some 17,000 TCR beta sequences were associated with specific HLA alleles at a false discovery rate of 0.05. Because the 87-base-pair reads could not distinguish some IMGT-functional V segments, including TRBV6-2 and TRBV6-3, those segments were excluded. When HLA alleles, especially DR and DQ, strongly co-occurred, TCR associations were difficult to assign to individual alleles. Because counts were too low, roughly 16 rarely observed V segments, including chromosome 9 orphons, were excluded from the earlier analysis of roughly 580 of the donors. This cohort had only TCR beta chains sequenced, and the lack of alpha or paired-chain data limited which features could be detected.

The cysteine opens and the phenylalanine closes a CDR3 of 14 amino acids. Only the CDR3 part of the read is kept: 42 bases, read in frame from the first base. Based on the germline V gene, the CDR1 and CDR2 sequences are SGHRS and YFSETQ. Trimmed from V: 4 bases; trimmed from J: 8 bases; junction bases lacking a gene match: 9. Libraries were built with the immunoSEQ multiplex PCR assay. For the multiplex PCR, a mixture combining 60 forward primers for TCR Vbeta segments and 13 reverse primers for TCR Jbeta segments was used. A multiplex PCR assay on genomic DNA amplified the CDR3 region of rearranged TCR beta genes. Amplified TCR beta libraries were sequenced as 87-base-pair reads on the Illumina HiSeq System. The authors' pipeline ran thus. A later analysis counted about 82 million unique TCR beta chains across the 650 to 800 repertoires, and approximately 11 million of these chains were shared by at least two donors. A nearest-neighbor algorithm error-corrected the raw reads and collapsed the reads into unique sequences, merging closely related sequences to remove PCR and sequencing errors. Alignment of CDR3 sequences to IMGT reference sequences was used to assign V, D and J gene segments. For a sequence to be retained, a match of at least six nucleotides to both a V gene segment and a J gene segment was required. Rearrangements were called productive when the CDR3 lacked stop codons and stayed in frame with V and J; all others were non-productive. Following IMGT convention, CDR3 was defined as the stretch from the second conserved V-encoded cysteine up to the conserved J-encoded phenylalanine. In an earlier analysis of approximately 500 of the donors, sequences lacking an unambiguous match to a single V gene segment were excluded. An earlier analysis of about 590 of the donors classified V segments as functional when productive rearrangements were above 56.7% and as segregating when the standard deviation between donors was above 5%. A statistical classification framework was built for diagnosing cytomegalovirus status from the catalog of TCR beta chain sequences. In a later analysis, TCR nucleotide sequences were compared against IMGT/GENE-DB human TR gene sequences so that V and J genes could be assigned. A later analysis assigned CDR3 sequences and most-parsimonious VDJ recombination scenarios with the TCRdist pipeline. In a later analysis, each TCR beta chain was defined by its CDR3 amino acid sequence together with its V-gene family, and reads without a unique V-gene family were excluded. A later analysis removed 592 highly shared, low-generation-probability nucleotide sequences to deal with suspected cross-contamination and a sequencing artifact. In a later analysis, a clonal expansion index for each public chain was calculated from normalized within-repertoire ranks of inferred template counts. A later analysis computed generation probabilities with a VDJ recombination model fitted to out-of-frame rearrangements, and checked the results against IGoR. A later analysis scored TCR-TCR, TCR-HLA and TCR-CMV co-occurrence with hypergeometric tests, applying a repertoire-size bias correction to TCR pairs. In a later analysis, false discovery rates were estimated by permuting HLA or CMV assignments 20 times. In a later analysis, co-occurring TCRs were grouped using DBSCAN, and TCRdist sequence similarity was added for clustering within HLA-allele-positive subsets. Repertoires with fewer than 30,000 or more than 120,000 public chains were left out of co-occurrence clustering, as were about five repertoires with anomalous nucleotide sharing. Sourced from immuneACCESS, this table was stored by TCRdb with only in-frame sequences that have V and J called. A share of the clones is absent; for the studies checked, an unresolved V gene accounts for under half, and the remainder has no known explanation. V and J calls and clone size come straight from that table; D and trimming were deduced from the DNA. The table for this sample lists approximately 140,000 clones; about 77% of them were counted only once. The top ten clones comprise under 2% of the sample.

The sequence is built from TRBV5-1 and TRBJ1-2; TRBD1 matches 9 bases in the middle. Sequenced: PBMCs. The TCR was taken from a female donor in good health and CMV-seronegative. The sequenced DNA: TGCGCCAGCAGCGCCCCGGAGGGACAGGGAGGCTACACCTTC. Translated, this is CASSAPEGQGGYTF.